Below are 8 T cell receptor beta chains sequenced from a single sample in a study of blood T cell repertoires in COVID-19. Only in-frame clones appear in the TCRdb table, and some are missing; sequencing was by immunoSEQ multiplex PCR. The table lists 200,000 or so clones, roughly four fifths of them singletons. Sequencing used PBMCs or T cells enriched from blood (not recorded which). The receptor source for this set is a man aged 40-55 years who had recovered from COVID-19.

The chain joins TRBV5-1 to TRBJ1-5, with 7 bases lining up with TRBD1. This CDR3 is built from 12 residues. CDR1 SGHRS and CDR2 YFSETQ come from the germline V gene. CDR3 protein: CVGTANNQPQHF. CDR3 bases: TGCGTCGGGACAGCGAACAATCAGCCCCAGCATTTT.

The chain uses TRBV5-1 and TRBJ2-4; D perhaps matches TRBD2 (7 bases). The germline CDR1 and CDR2 sequences are SGHRS and YFSETQ. The ends were cut back, 2 bases at V and 1 base at J, with 13 bases in the middle. The CDR3 runs 16 residues. CDR3 sequence (DNA): TGCGCCAGCAGCTTCGGGGGGCGAATCGCCAAAAACATTCAGTACTTC. It codes for CASSFGGRIAKNIQYF. The whole variable domain, remainder taken from reference TRBV5-1 and TRBJ2-4, is KAGVTQTPRYLIKTRGQQVTLSCSPISGHRSVSWYQQTPGQGLQFLFEYFSETQRNKGNFPGRFSGRQFSNSRSEMNVSTLELGDSALYLCASSFGGRIAKNIQYFGAGTRLSVL.

The J gene is TRBJ2-5, the V gene TRBV5-1, with 7 bases matching TRBD1. The CDR3 is 14 amino acids. The germline V gene encodes CDR1 SGHRS and CDR2 YFSETQ. V lost 0 bases and J lost 4; bases outside the gene matches: 3. CDR3 region: CASSLGQGRETQYF. The CDR3 coding sequence is TGCGCCAGCAGCTTGGGACAGGGAAGAGAGACCCAGTACTTC.

The chain joins TRBV27 to TRBJ2-7; unclear D gene. Deletions cut 3 bases from V and 5 bases from J, with 11 bases between. The CDR3 has 13 amino acids. The germline gives CDR1 MNHEY, CDR2 SMNVEV (reference sequence). CDR3 DNA: TGTGCCAGCAGTTTTAGTCGGGTGGACGAGCAGTACTTC. Amino acids: CASSFSRVDEQYF.

Turning to this clone: At the DNA level, this CDR3 is encoded by other sequences in the same sample as well. The chain recombines TRBV5-8 with TRBJ1-2; 12 positions match TRBD1. The V segment lost 4 bases and the J segment 5 bases; nucleotides outside the gene matches: 3. The CDR3 has 14 amino acids. CDR1 is SGHTS and CDR2 is YDEGEE in the germline V gene. CDR3 nucleotides: TGTGCCAGCAGCCGGGGACAGGGGGCATATGGCTACACCTTC. Translated, it gives CASSRGQGAYGYTF.

This clone has only one observation. CDR3 loop: CASSQDIGFRQVGQPQHF. In nucleotides, the CDR3 is TGCGCCAGCAGCCAAGATATAGGGTTCAGACAGGTTGGTCAGCCCCAGCATTTT. The chain recombines TRBV4-1 with TRBJ1-5; D may be TRBD1 (6 bases). Germline values: CDR1 MGHRA, CDR2 YSYEKL. The CDR3 is 18 residues long. V shed 0 bases and J shed 6 bases, with 21 bases lying between them.

The chain has TRBV4-1 and TRBJ2-3, with TRBD2 matching 9 bases. With 0 bases clipped from V and 1 base from J, the junction kept 5 bases outside the gene matches. The CDR3 consists of 17 residues. From germline, CDR1 is MGHRA and CDR2 YSYEKL. CDR3 residues: CASSQDAASGGTDTQYF. In DNA form, the CDR3 reads TGCGCCAGCAGCCAAGATGCGGCTAGCGGGGGCACAGATACGCAGTATTTT.

The chain carries TRBV5-1 and TRBJ1-4; no clear D. The CDR3 runs to 15 residues. V dropped 2 bases and J dropped 0 bases, with 8 bases sitting between them. CDR1 SGHRS and CDR2 YFSETQ come from the germline V gene. The CDR3 nucleotides are TGCGCCAGCAGCTTCACTCCGGCAACTAATGAAAAACTGTTTTTT. This sequence encodes CASSFTPATNEKLFF.